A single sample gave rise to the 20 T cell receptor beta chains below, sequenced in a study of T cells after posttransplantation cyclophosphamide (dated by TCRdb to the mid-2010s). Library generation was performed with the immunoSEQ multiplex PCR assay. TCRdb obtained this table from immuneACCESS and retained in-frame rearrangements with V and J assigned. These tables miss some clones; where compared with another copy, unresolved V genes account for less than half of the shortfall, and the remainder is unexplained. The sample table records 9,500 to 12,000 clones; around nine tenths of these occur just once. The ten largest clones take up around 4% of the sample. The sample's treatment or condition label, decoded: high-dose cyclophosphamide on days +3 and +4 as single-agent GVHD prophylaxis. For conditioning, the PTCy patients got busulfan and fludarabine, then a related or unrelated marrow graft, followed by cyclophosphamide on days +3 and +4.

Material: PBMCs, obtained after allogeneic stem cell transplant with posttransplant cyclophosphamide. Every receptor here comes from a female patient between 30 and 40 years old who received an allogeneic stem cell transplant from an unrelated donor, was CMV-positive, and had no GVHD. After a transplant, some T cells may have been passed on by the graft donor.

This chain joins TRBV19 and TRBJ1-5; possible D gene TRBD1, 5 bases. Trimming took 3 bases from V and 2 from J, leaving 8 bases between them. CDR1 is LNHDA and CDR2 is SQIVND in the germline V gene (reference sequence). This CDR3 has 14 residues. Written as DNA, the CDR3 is TGTGCCAGTAGTATTTTAGGGGGCAATCAGCCCCAGCATTTT. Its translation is CASSILGGNQPQHF.

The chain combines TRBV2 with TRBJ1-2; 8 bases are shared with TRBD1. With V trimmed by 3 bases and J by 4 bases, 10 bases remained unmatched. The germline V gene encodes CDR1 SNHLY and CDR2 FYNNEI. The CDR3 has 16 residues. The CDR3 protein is CASSDPRLDRVYGYTF. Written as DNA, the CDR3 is TGTGCCAGCAGTGATCCCCGACTGGACAGGGTCTATGGCTACACCTTC.

CDR3 DNA: TGTGCCAGCAGTGGATGGGCCTCAAGCTCTGGAAACACCATATATTTT. This translates into CASSGWASSSGNTIYF. The J gene is TRBJ1-3, the V gene TRBV2; D call uncertain. Trimming pared 4 bases from V and 0 bases from J, leaving 13 bases between. The germline CDR1 and CDR2 sequences are SNHLY and FYNNEI. CDR3 length: 16 amino acids.

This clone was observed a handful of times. CDR3 sequence reads: CASSSGQNNEKLFF. The CDR3 DNA is TGTGCCAGCAGCTCCGGACAGAACAATGAAAAACTGTTTTTT. The chain joins TRBV5-5 to TRBJ1-4, with TRBD1 as a possible D gene (6 bases). From germline, CDR1 is SGHKS and CDR2 YYEKEE (reference sequence). Trimming shortened V by 3 bases and J by 5 bases, and 11 bases separated the two germline ends. The CDR3 sequence is 14 residues long. Combining the CDR3 with reference TRBV5-5 and TRBJ1-4 gives the whole variable domain DAGVTQSPTHLIKTRGQQVTLRCSPISGHKSVSWYQQVLGQGPQFIFQYYEKEERGRGNFPDRFSARQFPNYSSELNVNALLLGDSALYLCASSSGQNNEKLFFGSGTQLSVL.

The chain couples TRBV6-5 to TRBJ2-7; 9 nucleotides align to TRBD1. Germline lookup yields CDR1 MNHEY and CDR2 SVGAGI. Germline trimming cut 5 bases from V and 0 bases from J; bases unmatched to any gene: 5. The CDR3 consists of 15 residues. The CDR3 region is CASSPTGGSSYEQYF. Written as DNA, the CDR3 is TGTGCCAGCAGTCCGACAGGGGGGAGCTCCTACGAGCAGTACTTC.

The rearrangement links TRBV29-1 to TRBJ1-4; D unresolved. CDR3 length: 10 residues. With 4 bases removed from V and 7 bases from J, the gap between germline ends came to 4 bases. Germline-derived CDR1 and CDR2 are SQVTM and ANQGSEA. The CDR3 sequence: CSVGSEKLFF. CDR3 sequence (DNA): TGCAGCGTTGGGAGTGAAAAACTGTTTTTT.

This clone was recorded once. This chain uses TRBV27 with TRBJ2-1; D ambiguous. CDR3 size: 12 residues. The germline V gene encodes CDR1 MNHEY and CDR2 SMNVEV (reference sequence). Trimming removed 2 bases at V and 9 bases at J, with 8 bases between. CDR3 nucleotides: TGTGCCAGCAGTTTAGGAGCTGGTGAGCAGTTCTTC. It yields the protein CASSLGAGEQFF.

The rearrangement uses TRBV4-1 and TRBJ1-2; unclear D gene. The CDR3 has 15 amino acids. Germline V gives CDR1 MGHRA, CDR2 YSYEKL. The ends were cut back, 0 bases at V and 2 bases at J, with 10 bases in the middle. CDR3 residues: CASSQDPGWNYGYTF. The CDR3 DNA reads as TGCGCCAGCAGCCAAGATCCGGGTTGGAACTATGGCTACACCTTC.

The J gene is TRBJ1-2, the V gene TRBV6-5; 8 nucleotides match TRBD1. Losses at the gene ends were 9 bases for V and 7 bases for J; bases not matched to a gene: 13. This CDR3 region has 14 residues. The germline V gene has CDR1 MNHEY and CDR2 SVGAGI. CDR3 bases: TGTGCCAGTCGAGGGACAGGAGGCCGGAGTGGCTACACCTTC. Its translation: CASRGTGGRSGYTF.

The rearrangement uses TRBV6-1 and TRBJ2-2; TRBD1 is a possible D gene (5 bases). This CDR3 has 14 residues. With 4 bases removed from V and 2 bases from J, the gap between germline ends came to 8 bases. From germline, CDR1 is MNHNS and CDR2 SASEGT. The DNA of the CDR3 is TGTGCCAGCAGTGTACAGGTTAACACCGGGGAGCTGTTTTTT. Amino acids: CASSVQVNTGELFF.

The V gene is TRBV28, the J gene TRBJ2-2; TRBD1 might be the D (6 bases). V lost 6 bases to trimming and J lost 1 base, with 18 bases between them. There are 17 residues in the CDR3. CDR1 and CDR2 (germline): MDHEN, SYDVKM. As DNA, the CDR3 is TGTGCCAGCAGGTCAGAGGGGGTTCCGAAGAACACCGGGGAGCTGTTTTTT. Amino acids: CASRSEGVPKNTGELFF. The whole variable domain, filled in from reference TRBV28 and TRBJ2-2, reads DVKVTQSSRYLVKRTGEKVFLECVQDMDHENMFWYRQDPGLGLRLIYFSYDVKMKEKGDIPEGYSVSREKKERFSLILESASTNQTSMYLCASRSEGVPKNTGELFFGEGSRLTVL.

CDR3 in amino acids: CASSFQGADWDEQFF. CDR3 DNA: TGTGCCAGCAGCTTTCAGGGGGCGGATTGGGATGAGCAGTTCTTC. V gene TRBV7-9 combines with J gene TRBJ2-1, with 8 bases lining up with TRBD1. The junction had 9 bases not matched to a gene; V was cut back by 3 bases and J by 8 bases. The CDR3 covers 15 residues. Germline V gives CDR1 SEHNR, CDR2 FQNEAQ (reference sequence). The full variable domain, its missing parts supplied by reference TRBV7-9 and TRBJ2-1, is DTGVSQNPRHKITKRGQNVTFRCDPISEHNRLYWYRQTLGQGPEFLTYFQNEAQLEKSRLLSDRFSAERPKGSFSTLEIQRTEQGDSAMYLCASSFQGADWDEQFFGPGTRLTVL.

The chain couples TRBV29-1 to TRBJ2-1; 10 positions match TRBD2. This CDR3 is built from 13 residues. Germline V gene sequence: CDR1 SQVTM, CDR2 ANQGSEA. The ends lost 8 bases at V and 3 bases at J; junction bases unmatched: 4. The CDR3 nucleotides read TGCAGCATTAGCGGGAGGCACTACAATGAGCAGTTCTTC. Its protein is CSISGRHYNEQFF.

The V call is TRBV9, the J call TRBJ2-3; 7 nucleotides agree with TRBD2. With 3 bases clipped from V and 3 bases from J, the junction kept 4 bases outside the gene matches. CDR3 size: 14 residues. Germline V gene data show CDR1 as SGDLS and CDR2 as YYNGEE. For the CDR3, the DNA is TGTGCCAGCAGCGCCTGGGGGGGAACAGATACGCAGTATTTT. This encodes CASSAWGGTDTQYF. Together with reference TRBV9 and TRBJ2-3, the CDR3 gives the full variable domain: DSGVTQTPKHLITATGQRVTLRCSPRSGDLSVYWYQQSLDQGLQFLIQYYNGEERAKGNILERFSAQQFPDLHSELNLSSLELGDSALYFCASSAWGGTDTQYFGPGTRLTVL.

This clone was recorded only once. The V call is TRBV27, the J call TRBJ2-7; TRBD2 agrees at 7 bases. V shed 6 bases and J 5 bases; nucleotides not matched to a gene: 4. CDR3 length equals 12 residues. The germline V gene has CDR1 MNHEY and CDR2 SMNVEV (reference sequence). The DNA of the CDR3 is TGTGCCAGCAGGACTAGCCCCGACGAGCAGTACTTC. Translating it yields CASRTSPDEQYF.

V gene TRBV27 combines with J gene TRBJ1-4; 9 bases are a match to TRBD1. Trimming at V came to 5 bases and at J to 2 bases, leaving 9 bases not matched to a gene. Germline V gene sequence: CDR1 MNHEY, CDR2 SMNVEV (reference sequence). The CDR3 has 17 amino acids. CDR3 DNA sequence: TGTGCCAGCAGTCCGCACAGGGGGCTAGGGACTAATGAAAAACTGTTTTTT. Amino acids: CASSPHRGLGTNEKLFF. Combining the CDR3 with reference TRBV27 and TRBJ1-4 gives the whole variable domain EAQVTQNPRYLITVTGKKLTVTCSQNMNHEYMSWYRQDPGLGLRQIYYSMNVEVTDKGDVPEGYKVSRKEKRNFPLILESPSPNQTSLYFCASSPHRGLGTNEKLFFGSGTQLSVL.

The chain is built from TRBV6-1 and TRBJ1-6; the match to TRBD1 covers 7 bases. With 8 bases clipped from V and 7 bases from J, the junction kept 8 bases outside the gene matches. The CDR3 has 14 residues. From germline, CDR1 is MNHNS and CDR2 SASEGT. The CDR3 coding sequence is TGTGCCAGCCAGACAGGGCCGTACAATTCACCCCTCCACTTT. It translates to CASQTGPYNSPLHF.

CDR3 sequence reads: CASSLGQGGNEKLFF. For the CDR3, the DNA is TGCGCCAGCAGCTTGGGACAGGGGGGAAATGAAAAACTGTTTTTT. The rearrangement uses TRBV5-1 and TRBJ1-4, with 9 bases aligning to TRBD1. Per germline, CDR1 SGHRS and CDR2 YFSETQ. V lost 0 bases, J lost 5 bases, and 2 bases stayed unmatched. The CDR3 runs to 15 residues.

Here the CDR3 reads CASTQDRANSPLHF. The DNA of the CDR3 is TGTGCCAGTACTCAGGACAGAGCCAATTCACCCCTCCACTTT. The chain uses TRBV19 and TRBJ1-6, with a tentative D call TRBD1 (6 bases). Germline V CDR1 and CDR2: LNHDA, SQIVND (reference sequence). CDR3 length: 14 residues. Trimming pared 7 bases from V and 7 bases from J, leaving 14 bases between.

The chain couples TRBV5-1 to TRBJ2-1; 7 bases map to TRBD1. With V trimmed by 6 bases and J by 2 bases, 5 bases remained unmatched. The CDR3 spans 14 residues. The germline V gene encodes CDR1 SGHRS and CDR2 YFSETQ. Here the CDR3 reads CASNAGTAYNEQFF. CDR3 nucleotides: TGCGCCAGCAACGCCGGGACAGCCTACAATGAGCAGTTCTTC.